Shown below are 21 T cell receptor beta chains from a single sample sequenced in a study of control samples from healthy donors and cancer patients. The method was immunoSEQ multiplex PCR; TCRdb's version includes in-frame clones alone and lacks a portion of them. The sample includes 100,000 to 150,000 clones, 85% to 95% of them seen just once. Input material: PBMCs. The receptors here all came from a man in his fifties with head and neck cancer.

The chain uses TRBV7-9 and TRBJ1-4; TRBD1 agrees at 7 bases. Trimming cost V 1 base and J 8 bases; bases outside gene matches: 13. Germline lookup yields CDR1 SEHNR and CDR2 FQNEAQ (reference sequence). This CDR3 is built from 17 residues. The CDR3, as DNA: TGTGCCAGCAGCTTAGTATCAACAGGGGTGCGAGAAGAAAAACTGTTTTTT. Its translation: CASSLVSTGVREEKLFF.

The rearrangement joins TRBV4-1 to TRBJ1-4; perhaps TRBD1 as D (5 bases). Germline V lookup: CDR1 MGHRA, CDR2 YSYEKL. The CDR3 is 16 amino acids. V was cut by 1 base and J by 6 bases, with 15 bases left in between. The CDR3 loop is CASSQALGTADEKLFF. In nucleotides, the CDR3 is TGCGCCAGCAGCCAAGCCCTCGGGACCGCGGATGAAAAACTGTTTTTT.

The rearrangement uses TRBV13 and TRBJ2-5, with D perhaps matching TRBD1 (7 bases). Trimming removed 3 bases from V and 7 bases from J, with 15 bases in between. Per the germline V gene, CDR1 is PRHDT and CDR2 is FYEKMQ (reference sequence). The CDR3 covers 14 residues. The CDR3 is CASSFRDQGGTQYF. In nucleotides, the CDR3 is TGTGCCAGCAGCTTCCGGGACCAGGGGGGGACCCAGTACTTC. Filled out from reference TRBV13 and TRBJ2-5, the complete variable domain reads AAGVIQSPRHLIKEKRETATLKCYPIPRHDTVYWYQQGPGQDPQFLISFYEKMQSDKGSIPDRFSAQQFSDYHSELNMSSLELGDSALYFCASSFRDQGGTQYFGPGTRLLVL.

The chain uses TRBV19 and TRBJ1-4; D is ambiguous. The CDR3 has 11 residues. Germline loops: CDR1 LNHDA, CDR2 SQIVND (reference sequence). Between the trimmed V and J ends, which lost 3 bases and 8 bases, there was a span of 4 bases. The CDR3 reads CASSIREKLFF. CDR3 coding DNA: TGTGCCAGTAGTATTAGGGAAAAACTGTTTTTT.

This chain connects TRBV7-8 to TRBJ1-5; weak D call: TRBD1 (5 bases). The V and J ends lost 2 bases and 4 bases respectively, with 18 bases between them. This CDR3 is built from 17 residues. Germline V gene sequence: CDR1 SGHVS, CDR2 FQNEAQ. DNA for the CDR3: TGTGCCAGCAGCTTATCTCATGGGTCCGACAGAAATCAGCCCCAGCATTTT. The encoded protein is CASSLSHGSDRNQPQHF.

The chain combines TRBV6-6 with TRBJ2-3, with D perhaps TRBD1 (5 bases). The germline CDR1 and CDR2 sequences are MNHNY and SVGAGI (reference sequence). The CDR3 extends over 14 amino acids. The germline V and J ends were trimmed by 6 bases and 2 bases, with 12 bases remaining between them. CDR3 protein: CASRYRQSTDTQYF. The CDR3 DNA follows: TGTGCCAGCAGATACCGACAGTCCACAGATACGCAGTATTTT.

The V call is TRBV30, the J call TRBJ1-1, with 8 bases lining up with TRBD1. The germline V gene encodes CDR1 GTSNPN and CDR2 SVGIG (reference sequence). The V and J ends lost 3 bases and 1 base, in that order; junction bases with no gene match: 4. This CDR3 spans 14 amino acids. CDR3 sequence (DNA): TGTGCCTGGAGGAGGACAGGGAGGAACACTGAAGCTTTCTTT. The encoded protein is CAWRRTGRNTEAFF.

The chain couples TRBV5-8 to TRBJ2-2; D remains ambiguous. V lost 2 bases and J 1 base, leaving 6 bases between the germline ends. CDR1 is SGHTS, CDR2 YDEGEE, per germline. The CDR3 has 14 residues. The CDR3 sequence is CASSLRENTGELFF. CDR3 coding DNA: TGTGCCAGCAGCTTAAGGGAGAACACCGGGGAGCTGTTTTTT.

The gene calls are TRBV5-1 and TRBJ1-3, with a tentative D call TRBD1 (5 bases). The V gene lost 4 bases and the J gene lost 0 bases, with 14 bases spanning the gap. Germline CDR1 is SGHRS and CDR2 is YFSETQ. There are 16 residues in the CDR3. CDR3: CASSREQVSSGNTIYF. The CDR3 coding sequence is TGCGCCAGCAGCAGAGAACAGGTCAGCTCTGGAAACACCATATATTTT.

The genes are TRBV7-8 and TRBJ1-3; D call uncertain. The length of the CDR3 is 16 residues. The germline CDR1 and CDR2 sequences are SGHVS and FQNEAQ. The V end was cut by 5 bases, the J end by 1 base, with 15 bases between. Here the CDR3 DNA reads TGTGCCAGCAGCCCATTGGGTTTTTTATCTGGAAACACCATATATTTT. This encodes CASSPLGFLSGNTIYF.

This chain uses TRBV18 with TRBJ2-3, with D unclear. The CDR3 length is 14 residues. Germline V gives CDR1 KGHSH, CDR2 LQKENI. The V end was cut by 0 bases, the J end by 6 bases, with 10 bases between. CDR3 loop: CASSPPPSSDTQYF. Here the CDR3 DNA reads TGTGCCAGCTCACCACCGCCAAGTTCCGATACGCAGTATTTT.

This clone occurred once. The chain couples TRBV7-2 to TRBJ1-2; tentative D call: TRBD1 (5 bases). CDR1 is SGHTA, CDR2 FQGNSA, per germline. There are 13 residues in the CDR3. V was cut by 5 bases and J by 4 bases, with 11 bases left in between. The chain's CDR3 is CASSPGTSYGYTF. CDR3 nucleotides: TGTGCCAGCAGCCCCGGGACTTCCTATGGCTACACCTTC.

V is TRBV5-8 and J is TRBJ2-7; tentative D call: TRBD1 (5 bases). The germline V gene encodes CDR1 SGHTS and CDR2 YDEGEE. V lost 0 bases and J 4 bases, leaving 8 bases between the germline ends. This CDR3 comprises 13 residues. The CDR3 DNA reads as TGTGCCAGCAGCTTGGAACAGGTGTACGAGCAGTACTTC. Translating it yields CASSLEQVYEQYF.

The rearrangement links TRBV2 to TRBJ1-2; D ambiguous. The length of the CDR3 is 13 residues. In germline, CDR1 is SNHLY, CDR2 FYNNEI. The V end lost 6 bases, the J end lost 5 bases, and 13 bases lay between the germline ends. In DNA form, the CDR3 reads TGTGCCAGCAGGGTGGGGAATGGATATGGCTACACCTTC. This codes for CASRVGNGYGYTF.

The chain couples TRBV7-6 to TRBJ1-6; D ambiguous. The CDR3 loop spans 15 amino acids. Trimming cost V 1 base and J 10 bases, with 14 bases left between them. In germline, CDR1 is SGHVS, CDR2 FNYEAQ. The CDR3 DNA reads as TGTGCCAGCAGCTTAGATCCGGGTTTAGGCTCACCCCTCCACTTT. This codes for CASSLDPGLGSPLHF.

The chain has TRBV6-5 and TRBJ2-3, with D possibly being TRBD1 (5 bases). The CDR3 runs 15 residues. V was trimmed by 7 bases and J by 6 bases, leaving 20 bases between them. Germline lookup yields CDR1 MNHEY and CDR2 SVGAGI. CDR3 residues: CASNPQRKGADTQYF. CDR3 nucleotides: TGTGCCAGCAACCCACAAAGAAAAGGGGCCGATACGCAGTATTTT.

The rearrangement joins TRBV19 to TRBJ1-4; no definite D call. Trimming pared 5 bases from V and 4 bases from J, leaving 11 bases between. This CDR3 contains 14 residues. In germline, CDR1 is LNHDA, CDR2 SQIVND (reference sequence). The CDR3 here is CASSPYGYNEKLFF. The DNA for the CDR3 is TGTGCCAGTAGTCCCTATGGTTATAATGAAAAACTGTTTTTT.

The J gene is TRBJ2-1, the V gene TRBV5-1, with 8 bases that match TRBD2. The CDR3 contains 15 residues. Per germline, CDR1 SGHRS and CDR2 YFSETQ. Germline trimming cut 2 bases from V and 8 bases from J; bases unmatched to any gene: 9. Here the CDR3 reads CASSLRAGDVYEQFF. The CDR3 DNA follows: TGCGCCAGCAGCTTAAGAGCGGGGGATGTCTATGAGCAGTTCTTC. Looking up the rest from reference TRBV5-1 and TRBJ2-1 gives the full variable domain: KAGVTQTPRYLIKTRGQQVTLSCSPISGHRSVSWYQQTPGQGLQFLFEYFSETQRNKGNFPGRFSGRQFSNSRSEMNVSTLELGDSALYLCASSLRAGDVYEQFFGPGTRLTVL.

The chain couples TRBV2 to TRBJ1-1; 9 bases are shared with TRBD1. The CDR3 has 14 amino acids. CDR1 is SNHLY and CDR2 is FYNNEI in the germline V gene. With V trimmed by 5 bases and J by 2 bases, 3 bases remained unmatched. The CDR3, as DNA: TGTGCCAGCAGTTACAGGGGGCTAAACACTGAAGCTTTCTTT. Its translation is CASSYRGLNTEAFF.

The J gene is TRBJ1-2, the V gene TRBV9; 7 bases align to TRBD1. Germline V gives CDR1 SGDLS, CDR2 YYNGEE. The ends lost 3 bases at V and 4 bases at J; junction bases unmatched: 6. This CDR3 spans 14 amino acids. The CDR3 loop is CASSALGGSYGYTF. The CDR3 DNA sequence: TGTGCCAGCAGCGCCCTAGGGGGCAGCTATGGCTACACCTTC.

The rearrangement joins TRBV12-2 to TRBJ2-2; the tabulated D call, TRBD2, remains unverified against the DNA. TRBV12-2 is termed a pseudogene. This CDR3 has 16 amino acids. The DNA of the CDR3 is TGTGCAAGTCGCTTAAGCGGCAACCCAAACACCGGGGAGCTGTTTTTT. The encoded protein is CASRLSGNPNTGELFF.